A selection of T cell receptor beta chains follows, all from one sample in a study of OX40 agonist ivuxolimab in advanced cancers. Profiling relied on immunoSEQ multiplex PCR, and the TCRdb table lists in-frame clones only, not all of them. This sample has approximately 94,000 clones, with around 91% found just once. Sequencing was performed on CD4+ or CD8+ T cells sorted from blood, taken in a trial of the OX40 agonist ivuxolimab. All receptors come from an adult with an advanced solid tumor such as melanoma, head and neck, liver or kidney cancer. Both conserved end residues are part of each CDR3. The order of the fields is CDR3 DNA, CDR3 protein, J gene, clone size, D gene, V gene. The D gene is left open where the match is weak. Part of the rows lack a size; the others show once, few, many or a class for expanded clones.

cdr3_nt: TGTGCCAGCAGCGTGGGGGCGGCGGAATACCAAGAGACCCAGTACTTC; cdr3_aa: CASSVGAAEYQETQYF; j_call: TRBJ2-5; clone_size: .; d_call: .; v_call: TRBV9
cdr3_nt: TGTGCCAGCAGCGTCCGTCAGGGAAAGTACAATGAGCAGTTCTTC; cdr3_aa: CASSVRQGKYNEQFF; j_call: TRBJ2-1; clone_size: once; d_call: .; v_call: TRBV11-3
cdr3_nt: TGTGCCAGCTCACCGACTAGCGGGAGATCAGGTGGGACCTACGAGCAGTACTTC; cdr3_aa: CASSPTSGRSGGTYEQYF; j_call: TRBJ2-7; clone_size: .; d_call: TRBD2; v_call: TRBV18
cdr3_nt: TGTGCCATCAGCGGACAGGGGAACACTGAAGCTTTCTTT; cdr3_aa: CAISGQGNTEAFF; j_call: TRBJ1-1; clone_size: once; d_call: TRBD1; v_call: TRBV10-3
cdr3_nt: TGTGCCAGCAGTGCCAGGGGGAGCACTGAAGCTTTCTTT; cdr3_aa: CASSARGSTEAFF; j_call: TRBJ1-1; clone_size: .; d_call: TRBD1; v_call: TRBV6-1
cdr3_nt: TGCGCCAGCAGCCGGGACAGGGGGGATTCACCCCTCCACTTT; cdr3_aa: CASSRDRGDSPLHF; j_call: TRBJ1-6; clone_size: .; d_call: TRBD1; v_call: TRBV4-3
cdr3_nt: TGCGCCAGCAGTCACGGGACTAGCGGTAACAATGAGCAGTTCTTC; cdr3_aa: CASSHGTSGNNEQFF; j_call: TRBJ2-1; clone_size: once; d_call: TRBD2; v_call: TRBV23-1
cdr3_nt: TGTGCCAGCAGTGTAGCAGGGGCGCGGGGAGAAGGCTACACCTTC; cdr3_aa: CASSVAGARGEGYTF; j_call: TRBJ1-2; clone_size: .; d_call: .; v_call: TRBV2
cdr3_nt: TGTGCCAGCAGCTTTTCCCAAGGGGTAGATCAGCCCCAGCATTTT; cdr3_aa: CASSFSQGVDQPQHF; j_call: TRBJ1-5; clone_size: .; d_call: .; v_call: TRBV9
cdr3_nt: TGTGCCAGCAGCTGGAGCGGGACAGGCCCCGAAAAACTGTTTTTT; cdr3_aa: CASSWSGTGPEKLFF; j_call: TRBJ1-4; clone_size: once; d_call: TRBD1; v_call: TRBV7-2
cdr3_nt: TGCAGCGGAGCGAACCTAGGCTCCTACAATGAGCAGTTCTTC; cdr3_aa: CSGANLGSYNEQFF; j_call: TRBJ2-1; clone_size: .; d_call: .; v_call: TRBV29-1
cdr3_nt: TGTGCCAGCAGCTTAGTAGCGGGCAGGGCCTATGGCTACACCTTC; cdr3_aa: CASSLVAGRAYGYTF; j_call: TRBJ1-2; clone_size: .; d_call: .; v_call: TRBV7-9
cdr3_nt: TGTGCCAGCAGTATCCAGGGCGGGAGAGAGACCCAGTACTTC; cdr3_aa: CASSIQGGRETQYF; j_call: TRBJ2-5; clone_size: .; d_call: TRBD2; v_call: TRBV6-5
cdr3_nt: TGTGCCAGCAGCTTCAGCGGCACAGATACGCAGTATTTT; cdr3_aa: CASSFSGTDTQYF; j_call: TRBJ2-3; clone_size: .; d_call: .; v_call: TRBV7-3
cdr3_nt: TGCGCCAGCAGCTTGGACGGCAGGTCTGGGGCCAACGTCCTGACTTTC; cdr3_aa: CASSLDGRSGANVLTF; j_call: TRBJ2-6; clone_size: .; d_call: .; v_call: TRBV5-1
cdr3_nt: TGTGCCAGCAGCTGGGGACGGGGGGACTACGAGCAGTACTTC; cdr3_aa: CASSWGRGDYEQYF; j_call: TRBJ2-7; clone_size: .; d_call: TRBD2; v_call: TRBV5-8
cdr3_nt: TGTGCCAGCAGCCCCGTAGGTCTAGCTATAGCCAAAAACATTCAGTACTTC; cdr3_aa: CASSPVGLAIAKNIQYF; j_call: TRBJ2-4; clone_size: .; d_call: .; v_call: TRBV7-2
cdr3_nt: TGTGCCAGCAGCGTAACCGGGACGGAGCTTTATGAGCAGTTCTTC; cdr3_aa: CASSVTGTELYEQFF; j_call: TRBJ2-1; clone_size: .; d_call: .; v_call: TRBV5-8
cdr3_nt: TGTGCCAGCAGCTTAAGACTAGCGGGAGAAGAGACCCAGTACTTC; cdr3_aa: CASSLRLAGEETQYF; j_call: TRBJ2-5; clone_size: once; d_call: TRBD2; v_call: TRBV11-3
cdr3_nt: TGTGCCAGCAGCTTAAGACTAGCGCTCCGGGCACACGAGCAGTACTTC; cdr3_aa: CASSLRLALRAHEQYF; j_call: TRBJ2-7; clone_size: .; d_call: TRBD2; v_call: TRBV7-2
cdr3_nt: TGTGCCAGCAGTCTCGAAACAGGGGACTATGGCTACACCTTC; cdr3_aa: CASSLETGDYGYTF; j_call: TRBJ1-2; clone_size: .; d_call: TRBD1; v_call: TRBV6-4
cdr3_nt: TGCGCCAGCAGCTTGGAGGGGGGGGGCAATCAGCCCCAGCATTTT; cdr3_aa: CASSLEGGGNQPQHF; j_call: TRBJ1-5; clone_size: .; d_call: .; v_call: TRBV5-1
cdr3_nt: TGTGCCAGCAGCCTCTACAGGGCTGGGGCCAACGTCCTGACTTTC; cdr3_aa: CASSLYRAGANVLTF; j_call: TRBJ2-6; clone_size: .; d_call: .; v_call: TRBV5-8
cdr3_nt: TGTGCCAGCAGCCCATGGGGGACGAGGAACACTGAAGCTTTCTTT; cdr3_aa: CASSPWGTRNTEAFF; j_call: TRBJ1-1; clone_size: .; d_call: .; v_call: TRBV7-3
cdr3_nt: TGTGCTAGTGGTTTGGGTCAGCCCCAGCATTTT; cdr3_aa: CASGLGQPQHF; j_call: TRBJ1-5; clone_size: once; d_call: .; v_call: TRBV12-5
cdr3_nt: TGTGCCAGCAGCTTAGCGGAAGTGCCCAGGGGGAAACTGTTTTTT; cdr3_aa: CASSLAEVPRGKLFF; j_call: TRBJ1-4; clone_size: .; d_call: TRBD1; v_call: TRBV7-2
cdr3_nt: TGCAGCGTTGAAAGTGGAGGGGAGAAAGGCGAGCAGTACTTC; cdr3_aa: CSVESGGEKGEQYF; j_call: TRBJ2-7; clone_size: .; d_call: .; v_call: TRBV29-1
cdr3_nt: TGTGCCAGCAGCTTTACAGGGGGCATGGGGGATACGCAGTATTTT; cdr3_aa: CASSFTGGMGDTQYF; j_call: TRBJ2-3; clone_size: .; d_call: TRBD1; v_call: TRBV11-3
cdr3_nt: TGTGCCGTCCGGGGTCCCGGGAGAGGCTACGAGCAGTACTTC; cdr3_aa: CAVRGPGRGYEQYF; j_call: TRBJ2-7; clone_size: few; d_call: .; v_call: TRBV10-3